This T cell receptor (beta chain) was captured by sequencing in a study of blood T cell repertoires in COVID-19. Study overall: Researchers got acute and convalescent COVID-19 samples from the United States, Italy and Spain.

In the study's own analysis: Estimation of nucleated cell counts was performed using reference gene primer amplification. Produced via immunoSEQ multiplex PCR; TCRdb's table is partial and in-frame only. Clone size and the V and J calls come from that table; the DNA yielded D and trimming. The sample consists of 250,000 to 350,000 clones, nearly 90% of them appearing once. The CDR3 spans 16 residues. Deletions cut 6 bases from V and 9 bases from J, with 21 bases between. Germline V lookup: CDR1 MNHEY, CDR2 SMNVEV (reference sequence). The study recruited people aged about 18 to 90 years across approximately 25 US areas. Participants' reported clinical history set cohort assignment.

The rearrangement joins TRBV27 to TRBJ1-6; D unresolved. Input material: PBMCs or T cells enriched from blood (not recorded which). The receptor comes from a woman younger than 30 with acute COVID-19. CDR3 DNA: TGTGCCAGCAGCTTTCCTCCGGGATCTTATGGTTCACCCCTCCACTTT. It encodes CASSFPPGSYGSPLHF.